This TCR beta chain appears in the sequencing data of a study of CD8+ T cells in alopecia areata. RNA, once extracted, was reverse transcribed into cDNA for use as the sequencing template. The repertoire was sequenced with immunoSEQ multiplex PCR; TCRdb's copy has only in-frame clones and lacks some. Of 90,000 to 120,000 clones in the sample, 50% to 60% were seen once. Study results and caveats: An increase in clonality over normal scalp was evident in lesional scalp, especially alopecia totalis/universalis.

A word on this clone: Its target is unknown.

The receptor's source is a human donor with alopecia areata. The sequenced sample was NKG2D-low CD8+ T cells sorted from blood.

CDR3 loop: CSVKLAEAPYEQYF. The CDR3 nucleotides read TGCAGCGTGAAACTAGCGGAGGCCCCCTACGAGCAGTACTTC. The gene calls are TRBV29-1 and TRBJ2-7; 8 bases are a match to TRBD2. V trimming: 6 bases; J trimming: 2 bases; junction bases outside the gene matches: 9. The CDR3 runs to 14 residues. Germline V lookup: CDR1 SQVTM, CDR2 ANQGSEA.